This T cell receptor beta chain came from a study of cytomegalovirus exposure and HLA in healthy donors. This clone was recorded only once. Both 60 Vbeta primers and 13 Jbeta primers went into the PCR. TCRdb keeps only in-frame clones here, not all; method: immunoSEQ multiplex PCR. The table includes about 140,000 clones, roughly 80% detected once. Sequenced material: PBMCs. The source is a man in his forties in good health and CMV-seronegative.

The CDR3 region is CASSATRGGGYTF. The DNA of the CDR3 is TGTGCCAGTAGTGCGACGAGGGGAGGCGGCTACACCTTC. V gene TRBV19 combines with J gene TRBJ1-2; a possible D gene is TRBD1 (5 bases). CDR1 and CDR2 from the germline V gene are LNHDA and SQIVND (reference sequence). The V and J ends lost 5 bases and 8 bases respectively, with 15 bases between them. The CDR3 consists of 13 residues.